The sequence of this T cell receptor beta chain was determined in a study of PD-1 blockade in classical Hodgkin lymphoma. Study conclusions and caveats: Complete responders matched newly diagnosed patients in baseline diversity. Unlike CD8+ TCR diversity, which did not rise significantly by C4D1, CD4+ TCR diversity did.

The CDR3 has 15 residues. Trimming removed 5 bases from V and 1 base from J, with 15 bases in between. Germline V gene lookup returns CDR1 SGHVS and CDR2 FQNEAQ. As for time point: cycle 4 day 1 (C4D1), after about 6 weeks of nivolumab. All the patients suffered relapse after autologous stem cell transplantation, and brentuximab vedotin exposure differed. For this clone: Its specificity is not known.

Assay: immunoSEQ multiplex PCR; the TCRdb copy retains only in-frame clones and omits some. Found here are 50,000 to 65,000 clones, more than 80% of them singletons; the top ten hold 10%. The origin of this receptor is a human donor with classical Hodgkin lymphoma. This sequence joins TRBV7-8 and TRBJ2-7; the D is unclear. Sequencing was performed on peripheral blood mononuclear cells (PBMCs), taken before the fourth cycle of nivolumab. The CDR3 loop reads CASSASTLGSYEQYF. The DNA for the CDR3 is TGTGCCAGCAGCGCTTCAACCTTGGGGTCCTACGAGCAGTACTTC.